Sequencing of this T cell receptor (beta chain) was carried out in a study of read filtering for tumor transcriptome and immune sequencing. CDR3 size: 15 residues. Germline V gene data show CDR1 as DFQATT and CDR2 as SNEGSKA (reference sequence). Between the trimmed V and J ends, which lost 4 bases and 5 bases, there was a span of 19 bases. This library used around 400 ng RNA and molecular barcoded adaptors spanning alpha/delta and beta/gamma chains. TCRdb redid the calling of the reads with MiXCR, one entry per CDR3 protein. The sample lists about 62,000 distinct CDR3 sequences, about 19% seen once, with roughly 10% in the top ten. This clonotype was seen many times.

This chain uses TRBV20-1 with TRBJ2-3; no firm D call. The receptor was isolated from a donor at least 40 years old with multiple myeloma. Sequenced material: a population of CD138-negative cells sorted from bone marrow. The DNA of the CDR3 is TGCAGTGCTACCCCCTCTCGACCGGCGGAAGATACGCAGTATTTT. Translated, it gives CSATPSRPAEDTQYF.